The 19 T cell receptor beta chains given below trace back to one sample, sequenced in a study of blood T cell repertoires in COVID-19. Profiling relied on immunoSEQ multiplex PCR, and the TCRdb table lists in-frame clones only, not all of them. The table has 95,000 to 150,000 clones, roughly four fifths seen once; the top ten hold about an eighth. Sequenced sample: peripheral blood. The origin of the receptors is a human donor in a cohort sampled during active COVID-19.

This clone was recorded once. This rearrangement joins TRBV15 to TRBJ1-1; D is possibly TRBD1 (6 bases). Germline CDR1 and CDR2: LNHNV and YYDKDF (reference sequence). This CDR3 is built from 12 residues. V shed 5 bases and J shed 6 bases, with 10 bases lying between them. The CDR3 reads CATSSRTAEAFF. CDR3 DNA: TGTGCCACCAGCTCACGGACAGCTGAAGCTTTCTTT.

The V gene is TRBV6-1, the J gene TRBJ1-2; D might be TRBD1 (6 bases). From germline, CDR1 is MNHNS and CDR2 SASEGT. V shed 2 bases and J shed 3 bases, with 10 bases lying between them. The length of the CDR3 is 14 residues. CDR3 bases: TGTGCCAGCAGTGAATATGGGGGCGACTATGGCTACACCTTC. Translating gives CASSEYGGDYGYTF.

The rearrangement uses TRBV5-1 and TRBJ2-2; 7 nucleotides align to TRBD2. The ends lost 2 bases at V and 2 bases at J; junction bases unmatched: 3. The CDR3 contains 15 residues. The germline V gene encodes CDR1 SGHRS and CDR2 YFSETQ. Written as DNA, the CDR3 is TGCGCCAGCAGCTTCGGGACTATAAACACCGGGGAGCTGTTTTTT. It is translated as CASSFGTINTGELFF.

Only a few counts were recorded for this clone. The CDR3 coding sequence is TGTGCCAGCAGTGAAGGCCGGGACAGTTCACCCCTCCACTTT. It specifies CASSEGRDSSPLHF. J is TRBJ1-6 and V is TRBV6-1; TRBD1 agrees at 7 bases. With V trimmed by 1 base and J by 9 bases, 3 bases remained unmatched. Per the germline V gene, CDR1 is MNHNS and CDR2 is SASEGT. This CDR3 region has 14 residues.

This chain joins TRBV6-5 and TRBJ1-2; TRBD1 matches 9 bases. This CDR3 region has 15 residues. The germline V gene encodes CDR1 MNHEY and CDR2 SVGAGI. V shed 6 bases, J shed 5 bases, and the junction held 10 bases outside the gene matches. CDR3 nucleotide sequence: TGTGCCAGCAGCGCCGGGGGGACAGGGACATATGGCTACACCTTC. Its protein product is CASSAGGTGTYGYTF.

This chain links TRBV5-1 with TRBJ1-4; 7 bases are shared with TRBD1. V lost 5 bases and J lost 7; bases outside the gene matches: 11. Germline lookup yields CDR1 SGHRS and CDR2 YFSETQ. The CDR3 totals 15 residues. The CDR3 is CASRDRTGASEKLFF. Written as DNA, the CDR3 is TGCGCCAGCAGGGACAGGACAGGAGCTAGTGAAAAACTGTTTTTT.

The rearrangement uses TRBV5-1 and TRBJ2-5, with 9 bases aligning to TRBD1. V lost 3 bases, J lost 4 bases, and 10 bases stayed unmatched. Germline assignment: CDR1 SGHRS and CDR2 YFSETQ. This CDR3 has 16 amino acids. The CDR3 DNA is TGCGCCAGCAGCTCGAACCTACAGGGGGCGGGAGAGACCCAGTACTTC. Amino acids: CASSSNLQGAGETQYF.

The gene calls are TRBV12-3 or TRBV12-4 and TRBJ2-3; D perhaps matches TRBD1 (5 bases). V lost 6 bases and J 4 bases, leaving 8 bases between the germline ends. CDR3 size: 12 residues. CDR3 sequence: CASSQGPDTQYF. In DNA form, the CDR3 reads TGTGCCAGCAGCCAGGGCCCAGATACGCAGTATTTT.

This CDR3 is CASSLDGRGRNGELFF. CDR3 DNA: TGCGCCAGCAGCTTGGATGGCAGGGGGCGGAACGGGGAGCTGTTTTTT. The J gene is TRBJ2-2, the V gene TRBV5-1, with 8 bases fitting TRBD1. The CDR3 spans 16 residues. V dropped 0 bases and J dropped 7; count of bases not matched to a gene: 8. The germline V gene has CDR1 SGHRS and CDR2 YFSETQ.

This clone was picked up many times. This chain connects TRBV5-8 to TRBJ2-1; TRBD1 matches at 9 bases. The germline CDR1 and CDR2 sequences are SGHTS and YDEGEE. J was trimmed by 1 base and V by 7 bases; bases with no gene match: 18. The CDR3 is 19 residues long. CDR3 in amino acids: CASPTVGQGPRRSYNEQFF. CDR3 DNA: TGTGCCAGCCCCACTGTGGGACAGGGCCCTCGGAGGTCCTACAATGAGCAGTTCTTC. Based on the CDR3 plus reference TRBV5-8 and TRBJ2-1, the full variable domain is EAGVTQSPTHLIKTRGQQATLRCSPISGHTSVYWYQQALGLGLQFLLWYDEGEERNRGNFPPRFSGRQFPNYSSELNVNALELEDSALYLCASPTVGQGPRRSYNEQFFGPGTRLTVL.

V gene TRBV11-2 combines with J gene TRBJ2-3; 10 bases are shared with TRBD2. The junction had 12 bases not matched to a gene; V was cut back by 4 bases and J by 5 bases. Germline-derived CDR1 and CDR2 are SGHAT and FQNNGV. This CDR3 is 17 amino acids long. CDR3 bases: TGTGCCAGCAGCTCCCGAGGAGCGGGGGGGGTTCGAGATACGCAGTATTTT. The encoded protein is CASSSRGAGGVRDTQYF.

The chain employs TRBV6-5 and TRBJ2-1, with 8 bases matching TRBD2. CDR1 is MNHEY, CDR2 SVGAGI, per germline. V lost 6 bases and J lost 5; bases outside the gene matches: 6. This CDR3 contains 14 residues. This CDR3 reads CASRSGTRNNEQFF. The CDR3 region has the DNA TGTGCCAGCAGGTCTGGGACTAGGAACAATGAGCAGTTCTTC.

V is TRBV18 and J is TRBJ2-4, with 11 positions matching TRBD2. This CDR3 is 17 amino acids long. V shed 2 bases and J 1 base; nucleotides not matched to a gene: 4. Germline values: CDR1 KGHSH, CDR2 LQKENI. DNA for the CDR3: TGTGCCAGCTCACCAGTGGCTAGCGGGGGGGCCAAAAACATTCAGTACTTC. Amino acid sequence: CASSPVASGGAKNIQYF.

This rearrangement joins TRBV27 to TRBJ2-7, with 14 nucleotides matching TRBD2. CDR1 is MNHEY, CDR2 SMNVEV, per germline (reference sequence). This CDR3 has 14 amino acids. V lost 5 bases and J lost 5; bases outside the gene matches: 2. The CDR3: CASSPGLAGDEQYF. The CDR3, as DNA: TGTGCCAGCAGTCCGGGACTAGCGGGAGACGAGCAGTACTTC.

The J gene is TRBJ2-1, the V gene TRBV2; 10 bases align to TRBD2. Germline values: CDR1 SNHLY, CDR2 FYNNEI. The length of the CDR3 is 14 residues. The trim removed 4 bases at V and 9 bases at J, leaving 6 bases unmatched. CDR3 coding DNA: TGTGCCAGCAGTGCAGCGGGGGGGCACGGTGAGCAGTTCTTC. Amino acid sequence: CASSAAGGHGEQFF.

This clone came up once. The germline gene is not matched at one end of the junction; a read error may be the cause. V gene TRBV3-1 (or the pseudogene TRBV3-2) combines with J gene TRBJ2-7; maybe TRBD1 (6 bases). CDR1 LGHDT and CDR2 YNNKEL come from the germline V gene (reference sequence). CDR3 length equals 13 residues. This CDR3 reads CASSQGSRGERYF. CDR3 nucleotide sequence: TGTGCCAGCAGCCAAGGGTCCAGGGGCGAGCGGTACTTC.

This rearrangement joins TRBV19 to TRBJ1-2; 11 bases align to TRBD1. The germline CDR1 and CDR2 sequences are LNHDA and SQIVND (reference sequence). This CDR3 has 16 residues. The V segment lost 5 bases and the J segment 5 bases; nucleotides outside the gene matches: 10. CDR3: CASSPGDRGTGYGYTF. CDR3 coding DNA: TGTGCCAGTAGTCCCGGGGACAGGGGGACCGGGTATGGCTACACCTTC.

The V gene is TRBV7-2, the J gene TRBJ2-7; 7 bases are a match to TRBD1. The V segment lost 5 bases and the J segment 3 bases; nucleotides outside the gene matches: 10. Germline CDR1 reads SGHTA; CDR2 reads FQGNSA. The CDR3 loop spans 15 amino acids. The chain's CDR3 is CASSPTGTASYEQYF. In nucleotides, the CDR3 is TGTGCCAGCAGCCCTACTGGGACAGCCAGCTACGAGCAGTACTTC.

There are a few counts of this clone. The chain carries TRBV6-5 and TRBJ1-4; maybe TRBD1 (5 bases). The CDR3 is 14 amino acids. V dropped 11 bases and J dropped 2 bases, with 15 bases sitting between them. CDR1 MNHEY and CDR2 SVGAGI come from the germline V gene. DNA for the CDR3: TGTGCCTCCCAGGAAGGGGCGACTAATGAAAAACTGTTTTTT. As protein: CASQEGATNEKLFF.